This TCR beta chain was found in a study of T-cell memory formation after mild COVID-19. Background on the study: For the most part, TCR clusters were specific to one donor.

Comment on this clonotype: Its cognate antigen is unknown.

5'RACE primed from the constant segment yielded TCR alpha and TCR beta cDNA libraries bearing sample barcodes and UMIs. In TCRdb, the 5' RACE reads were re-called with MiXCR into one record per CDR3 protein. The sample lists under 250,000 distinct CDR3 sequences, 8% to 9.5% occurring once. Germline assignment: CDR1 LGHNA and CDR2 YNFKEQ. CDR3 size: 13 residues. V lost 1 base, J lost 3 bases, and 6 bases lay in between. Findings and caveats of the study: The main location of contracting CD4+ clones was CM and EM, and that of contracting CD8+ clones was EMRA. Nothing confirmed that second-wave clones peaking on day 37 were specific for SARS-CoV-2.

V is TRBV4-2 and J is TRBJ2-5; D gene ambiguous. Source material: PBMCs or a T cell subset sorted from them (not recorded which). The receptor's source is a man aged 18 to 30 who had mild COVID-19 (a few samples of this study predate the infection). Cell type and time point are not known. CDR3 protein: CASSQVGKETQYF. DNA of the CDR3: TGTGCCAGCAGCCAAGTGGGGAAAGAGACCCAGTACTTC.